This is a list of T cell receptor beta chains from one sample in a study of blood T cell repertoires in COVID-19. This table comes from immunoSEQ multiplex PCR, and its TCRdb copy is limited to in-frame clones, with some not included. The profile shows about 200,000 clones, around 86% of them singletons. Input material: PBMCs or T cells enriched from blood (not recorded which). The receptors come from a woman in her fifties or sixties with acute COVID-19. CDR3s include the opening cysteine and the closing phenylalanine or tryptophan. D genes are given only for firm matches. Some rows have no size entry. The others give once, few or many, or a class for an expanded clone.

J gene,V gene,clone size,D gene,CDR3 protein,CDR3 DNA
TRBJ1-1,TRBV28,.,TRBD1,CASTRDSYTEAFF,TGTGCCAGCACCCGGGACAGCTACACTGAAGCTTTCTTT
TRBJ1-2,TRBV18,.,TRBD1,CASSPGQNLYGYTF,TGTGCCAGCTCACCGGGACAGAACTTATATGGCTACACCTTC
TRBJ2-2,TRBV6-1,once,TRBD1,CASSVTGAALTGELFF,TGTGCCAGCAGTGTAACAGGGGCCGCCTTGACCGGGGAGCTGTTTTTT
TRBJ2-3,TRBV9,.,.,CASSRRGGDYRNTDTQYF,TGTGCCAGCAGCCGCAGAGGGGGGGACTACCGAAATACAGATACGCAGTATTTT
TRBJ2-2,TRBV28,.,.,CASSLPPGITENTGELFF,TGTGCCAGCAGTTTACCCCCGGGGATCACAGAAAACACCGGGGAGCTGTTTTTT
TRBJ2-1,TRBV3-1/TRBV3-2,.,TRBD1,CASSRDRGLVEQFF,TGTGCCAGCAGCCGGGACAGGGGCCTAGTTGAGCAGTTCTTC
TRBJ1-2,TRBV7-9,few,.,CASSLLGGSENYGYTF,TGTGCCAGCAGCTTATTAGGGGGTTCGGAGAACTATGGCTACACCTTC
TRBJ1-5,TRBV18,.,TRBD1,CASSPGQGSQPQHF,TGTGCCAGCTCCCCGGGACAGGGAAGCCAGCCCCAGCATTTT
TRBJ2-3,TRBV28,.,TRBD1,CASSPAGTGTDTQYF,TGTGCCAGCAGTCCTGCCGGGACAGGGACAGATACGCAGTATTTT
TRBJ2-1,TRBV16,.,.,CASSHEDEQFF,TGTGCCAGCAGCCACGAGGATGAGCAGTTCTTC
TRBJ2-3,TRBV6-4,.,.,CASSEEGGKNTDTQYF,TGTGCCAGCAGCGAAGAGGGGGGGAAGAACACAGATACGCAGTATTTT
TRBJ1-5,TRBV19,.,TRBD1,CASSERDRGRYQPQHF,TGTGCCAGTAGTGAAAGGGACAGGGGGCGGTATCAGCCCCAGCATTTT
TRBJ2-7,TRBV28,once,TRBD1,CASSSSVSPGQGSYEQYF,TGTGCCAGCAGTTCCTCGGTGTCGCCGGGACAGGGATCCTACGAGCAGTACTTC
TRBJ2-3,TRBV6-1,.,.,CASSDADPLAVSQYF,TGTGCCAGCAGTGACGCAGATCCCCTCGCCGTGTCCCAGTATTTT
TRBJ2-2,TRBV29-1,.,TRBD1,CSVLQGAQGGELFF,TGCAGCGTTCTACAGGGGGCGCAGGGCGGGGAGCTGTTTTTT
TRBJ2-2,TRBV5-6,once,.,CASSLGGLAGELFF,TGTGCCAGCAGCTTGGGAGGACTGGCCGGGGAGCTGTTTTTT
TRBJ2-7,TRBV9,.,TRBD1,CASSVGQGRDEQYF,TGTGCCAGCAGCGTCGGACAGGGGCGGGACGAGCAGTACTTC
TRBJ1-6,TRBV28,.,.,CARPIPQGNSPLHF,TGTGCCCGCCCGATTCCCCAGGGAAATTCACCCCTCCACTTT
TRBJ2-3,TRBV2,.,TRBD2,CASSEGTSQSTDTQYF,TGTGCCAGCAGTGAGGGGACTAGCCAGAGCACAGATACGCAGTATTTT
TRBJ1-2,TRBV10-2,once,TRBD1,CASSLGQGYGYTF,TGCGCCAGCAGCCTAGGACAGGGCTATGGCTACACCTTC
TRBJ2-7,TRBV12-3/TRBV12-4,.,TRBD1,CASSFYRDSRYF,TGTGCCAGCAGTTTCTACCGGGACAGTCGGTACTTC
TRBJ1-2,TRBV7-2,.,.,CASSQTRFYGYTF,TGTGCCAGCAGCCAGACACGTTTCTATGGCTACACCTTC
TRBJ1-4,TRBV6-6,.,.,CASRRGGNPTNEKLFF,TGTGCCAGCAGGAGGGGGGGGAATCCAACTAATGAAAAACTGTTTTTT
TRBJ2-1,TRBV28,.,.,CASSLHSRGRIYNEQFF,TGTGCCAGCAGTCTACACTCCAGGGGCAGGATCTACAATGAGCAGTTCTTC
TRBJ2-6,TRBV5-1,.,TRBD1,CASSKNRGLTGANVLTF,TGCGCCAGCAGCAAAAACAGGGGGCTAACTGGGGCCAACGTCCTGACTTTC
TRBJ2-3,TRBV5-1,.,.,CASSEGGTDTQYF,TGCGCCAGCAGCGAAGGGGGCACAGATACGCAGTATTTT
TRBJ1-5,TRBV18,.,.,CASSPGPGAIQHF,TGTGCCAGCTCACCAGGGCCAGGGGCCATCCAGCATTTT
TRBJ2-7,TRBV11-2,.,.,CASSLAGKLHYEQYF,TGTGCCAGCAGCTTAGCGGGTAAACTTCACTACGAGCAGTACTTC
TRBJ2-5,TRBV14,.,.,CASSQIQGGTQYF,TGTGCCAGCAGCCAGATCCAGGGGGGGACCCAGTACTTC
TRBJ2-4,TRBV4-1,.,.,CASSQERGSAKNIQYF,TGCGCCAGCAGCCAAGAAAGAGGGTCAGCCAAAAACATTCAGTACTTC
TRBJ1-1,TRBV7-8,.,.,CASSLAGVTEAFF,TGTGCCAGCAGCTTAGCAGGGGTGACTGAAGCTTTCTTT
TRBJ1-4,TRBV12-5,.,TRBD1,CASGLGRDRERSDEKLFF,TGTGCTAGTGGTTTGGGCCGGGACAGGGAAAGGAGTGATGAAAAACTGTTTTTT
TRBJ1-3,TRBV7-9,.,TRBD1,CASSLSGGGSGNTIYF,TGTGCCAGCAGCTTATCAGGGGGCGGCTCTGGAAACACCATATATTTT
TRBJ2-3,TRBV19,.,TRBD1,CASSIGVGTAKGTDTQYF,TGTGCCAGTAGTATAGGGGTAGGGACAGCCAAAGGCACAGATACGCAGTATTTT
TRBJ2-1,TRBV10-3,.,TRBD2,CAISAPLSSGLAVNEQFF,TGTGCCATCAGTGCACCGTTATCGTCTGGACTAGCAGTAAATGAGCAGTTCTTC
TRBJ1-2,TRBV27,.,.,CASSGTSDYGYTF,TGTGCCAGCAGTGGGACATCCGATTATGGCTACACCTTC